This TCR beta chain appears in the sequencing data of a study of T-cell reconstitution after alpha-beta-depleted transplantation in children. The V gene end was trimmed by 4 bases and the J gene end by 6 bases; junction bases not matched to a gene: 3. This CDR3 is 13 amino acids long. Per the germline V gene, CDR1 is SNHLY and CDR2 is FYNNEI. Ten or more counts support this clonotype. Using unique molecular identifiers, the investigators prepared the TCRbeta library. TCRdb ran MiXCR on the PCR reads and lists one entry per CDR3 protein. Of about 72,000 distinct CDR3 sequences in the sample, 7.3% were seen once.

Sample: PBMCs from the stem cell graft donor, taken from the stem cell graft. The clonotype was recovered from a human donor who donated a stem cell graft to a child with acute lymphoblastic leukemia. The genes are TRBV2 and TRBJ2-7, with 10 bases lining up with TRBD1. The CDR3 here is CASSGQGAREQYF. The CDR3 DNA is TGTGCCAGCAGTGGACAGGGGGCGCGCGAGCAGTACTTC.